The 18 T cell receptor beta chains below were found in one sample sequenced in a study of Graves' ophthalmopathy and Graves' hyperthyroidism. TCR beta CDR3 amplification used RNA transcripts. HTBI primers were employed in first-round RT-PCR, then a second-round multiplex PCR followed. TCRdb processed the multiplex PCR reads anew with MiXCR; each CDR3 protein has one entry. The profile shows approximately 700,000 distinct CDR3 sequences, around 40% of them singletons. The sample comprised peripheral blood. Receptor source: an adult man with Graves' ophthalmopathy.

This chain joins TRBV7-9 and TRBJ2-7, with 11 bases identical to TRBD1. Germline V gene sequence: CDR1 SEHNR, CDR2 FQNEAQ (reference sequence). The CDR3 consists of 15 residues. V was clipped by 6 bases and J by 2 bases; unmatched bases: 6. The CDR3 nucleotides read TGTGCCAGCAGAACTGGACAGGGGGCCCCCTACGAGCAGTACTTC. This codes for CASRTGQGAPYEQYF.

Regarding this clonotype: Since a much larger clone is just one base distant, this may be a read error. The gene calls are TRBV5-6 and TRBJ2-5, with D possibly being TRBD2 (6 bases). V was pared by 3 bases and J by 5 bases, with 17 bases between. The CDR3 is 15 residues long. CDR1 and CDR2 (germline): SGHDT, YYEEEE. CDR3 coding DNA: TGTGCCAGCAGCTCGGTACTGGGTCGGGGGGAGACCCAGTACTTC. This translates into CASSSVLGRGETQYF.

The V gene is TRBV6-1, the J gene TRBJ1-4, with TRBD1 matching over 7 bases. The V and J ends lost 4 bases and 5 bases, in that order; junction bases with no gene match: 13. Per the germline V gene, CDR1 is MNHNS and CDR2 is SASEGT. The CDR3 sequence is 17 residues long. Here the CDR3 DNA reads TGTGCCAGCAGTGCCCGGGACAGACGACCGGAAAATGAAAAACTGTTTTTT. This sequence encodes CASSARDRRPENEKLFF.

A single count supports this clonotype. V usage is TRBV2 and J usage is TRBJ2-5, with D unresolved. Trimming took 3 bases from V and 1 from J, leaving 12 bases between them. This CDR3 has 15 amino acids. The germline gives CDR1 SNHLY, CDR2 FYNNEI. The CDR3 coding sequence is TGTGCCAGCAGTGACACCGGCCGCGGCCAAGAGACCCAGTACTTC. The encoded protein is CASSDTGRGQETQYF. Variable domain in full (rest from reference TRBV2 and TRBJ2-5): EPEVTQTPSHQVTQMGQEVILRCVPISNHLYFYWYRQILGQKVEFLVSFYNNEISEKSEIFDDQFSVERPDGSNFTLKIRSTKLEDSAMYFCASSDTGRGQETQYFGPGTRLLVL.

This clonotype was seen at least ten times. This chain links TRBV10-3 with TRBJ1-1, with TRBD1 matching 7 bases. The CDR3 extends over 16 amino acids. The ends lost 0 bases at V and 9 bases at J; junction bases unmatched: 13. Germline CDR1 ENHRY, CDR2 SYGVKD. The CDR3 DNA is TGTGCCATCAGTGAGTCCCTTGACAGGGATGGTCTCCAAGCTTTCTTT. Residues: CAISESLDRDGLQAFF.

As to this clonotype: This may arise from a read error, as a much more abundant clone is one base away. DNA of the CDR3: TGTGCCAGCGGGCGGGAGACAGCCTACGAGCAGTACTTC. Protein sequence: CASGRETAYEQYF. The gene calls are TRBV2 and TRBJ2-7, with 7 bases matching TRBD2. Germline CDR1 SNHLY, CDR2 FYNNEI. The junction had 6 bases not matched to a gene; V was cut back by 8 bases and J by 2 bases. CDR3 size: 13 residues.

This clonotype was counted at least ten times. The V call is TRBV2, the J call TRBJ1-2; TRBD1 aligns across 8 bases. Germline assignment: CDR1 SNHLY and CDR2 FYNNEI. The CDR3 is 14 amino acids. V shed 5 bases, J shed 4 bases, and the junction held 6 bases outside the gene matches. CDR3 region: CASSRDRIPYGYTF. In DNA, the CDR3 is TGTGCCAGCAGTCGGGACAGGATCCCCTATGGCTACACCTTC.

The table lists this clonotype with a count of one. The V call is TRBV29-1, the J call TRBJ2-5; D might be TRBD1 (6 bases). Trimming shortened V by 5 bases and J by 4 bases, and 17 bases separated the two germline ends. CDR3 length equals 14 residues. CDR1 is SQVTM and CDR2 is ANQGSEA in the germline V gene. CDR3 nucleotides: TGCAGCGTTCACGAGGGCAGGGGAAGAGAGACCCAGTACTTC. As protein: CSVHEGRGRETQYF.

On this clonotype itself: A much larger clone is a single base away; this may be a read error. V is TRBV19 and J is TRBJ2-6, with D possibly matching TRBD2 (5 bases). The length of the CDR3 is 14 residues. Germline CDR1 reads LNHDA; CDR2 reads SQIVND (reference sequence). CDR3 amino acids: CAGSASSGANVLTF. CDR3 coding DNA: TGTGCCGGTAGCGCGTCCTCTGGGGCCAACGTCCTGACTTTC.

This clonotype was recorded many times. J is TRBJ1-1 and V is TRBV2, with 7 bases identical to TRBD1. The CDR3 runs to 14 residues. V lost 6 bases to trimming and J lost 4 bases; unmatched junction nucleotides: 8. Germline V gene lookup returns CDR1 SNHLY and CDR2 FYNNEI. The CDR3 bases are TGTGCCAGCAGGAACAGGGGACACTTCACTGAAGCTTTCTTT. Protein product: CASRNRGHFTEAFF.

In its sample, this clonotype was seen many times. The V call is TRBV4-2, the J call TRBJ2-5; D perhaps matches TRBD2 (5 bases). The CDR3 is 14 residues long. CDR1 is LGHNA and CDR2 is YNFKEQ in the germline V gene. The V end lost 1 base, the J end lost 2 bases, and 8 bases lay between the germline ends. The CDR3 DNA follows: TGTGCCAGCAGCCAAGGCGGGCAGCAAGAGACCCAGTACTTC. Translating it yields CASSQGGQQETQYF.

This clonotype was seen a handful of times. The chain recombines TRBV4-3 with TRBJ2-5; TRBD2 might be the D (5 bases). This CDR3 comprises 14 residues. The ends were cut back, 4 bases at V and 1 base at J, with 10 bases in the middle. The V gene's germline CDR1 is LGHNA and CDR2 YSLEER. Here the CDR3 reads CASSPQRSQETQYF. Written as DNA, the CDR3 is TGCGCCAGCAGCCCTCAGCGGAGCCAAGAGACCCAGTACTTC.

This clonotype was observed a handful of times. The gene calls are TRBV20-1 and TRBJ2-5, with 12 positions matching TRBD2. Per the germline V gene, CDR1 is DFQATT and CDR2 is SNEGSKA (reference sequence). This CDR3 is 16 amino acids long. The trim removed 5 bases at V and 1 base at J, leaving 8 bases unmatched. In DNA form, the CDR3 reads TGCAGTGCTCCTCTTGGACTAGCGGGACCCCAAGAGACCCAGTACTTC. Translated, it gives CSAPLGLAGPQETQYF.

The chain recombines TRBV7-9 with TRBJ1-2, with a tentative D call TRBD1 (6 bases). Trimming pared 5 bases from V and 2 bases from J, leaving 15 bases between. This CDR3 comprises 15 residues. The V gene's germline CDR1 is SEHNR and CDR2 FQNEAQ (reference sequence). The CDR3 is CASSISRTENYGYTF. CDR3 DNA: TGTGCCAGCAGCATATCGCGGACAGAAAACTATGGCTACACCTTC.

This clonotype occurred many times. The J gene is TRBJ1-1, the V gene TRBV10-3; D call uncertain. CDR1 and CDR2 from the germline V gene are ENHRY and SYGVKD. Trimming took off 0 bases at V and 6 bases at J, with 5 bases between the two ends. The CDR3 sequence is 12 residues long. Written as DNA, the CDR3 is TGTGCCATCAGTGAGTCTGTGGCTGAAGCTTTCTTT. This gives the protein CAISESVAEAFF.

As concerns this clonotype: A junction end diverges from the germline sequence, so it may reflect a read error. This sequence joins TRBV10-3 and TRBJ2-7, with TRBD2 as a possible D gene (6 bases). CDR1 ENHRY and CDR2 SYGVKD come from the germline V gene. The CDR3 extends over 18 amino acids. CDR3 residues: CASSYYKGRDRHPYEQYF. Here the CDR3 DNA reads TGTGCCAGCAGTTACTATAAGGGGCGGGATCGACACCCCTACGAGCAGTACTTC.

This clonotype came up a few times. V usage is TRBV5-1 and J usage is TRBJ1-1; unclear D gene. The V and J ends lost 0 bases and 0 bases respectively, with 9 bases between them. Germline assignment: CDR1 SGHRS and CDR2 YFSETQ. CDR3 length: 15 residues. CDR3 residues: CASSLAVAVNTEAFF. The CDR3 DNA reads TGCGCCAGCAGCTTGGCCGTAGCGGTGAACACTGAAGCTTTCTTT.

The chain is built from TRBV20-1 and TRBJ2-5, with a possible D match to TRBD2 (5 bases). The V gene's germline CDR1 is DFQATT and CDR2 SNEGSKA (reference sequence). V lost 3 bases to trimming and J lost 9 bases, with 20 bases between them. The CDR3 contains 14 residues. As DNA, the CDR3 is TGCAGTGCTAGGGGTTCGGGGAATAATCAGCCCCAGTACTTC. As protein: CSARGSGNNQPQYF.